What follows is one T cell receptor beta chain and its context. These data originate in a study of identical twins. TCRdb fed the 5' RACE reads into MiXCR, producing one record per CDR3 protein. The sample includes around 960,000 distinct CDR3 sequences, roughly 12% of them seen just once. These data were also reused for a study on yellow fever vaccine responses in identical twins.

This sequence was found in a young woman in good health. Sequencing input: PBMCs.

CDR3 loop: CASSLARGDEQFF. CDR3 in DNA: TGTGCCAGCAGCTTAGCGCGGGGCGATGAGCAGTTCTTC. The chain couples TRBV7-2 to TRBJ2-1; TRBD2 is a possible D gene (6 bases). The CDR3 runs 13 residues. The V end was cut by 0 bases, the J end by 8 bases, with 8 bases between. Germline CDR1 is SGHTA and CDR2 is FQGNSA.